The T cell receptor beta chain under discussion was sequenced for a study of blood T cell repertoires in COVID-19. About the study: Acute and convalescent COVID-19 specimens originated in the United States, Italy and Spain.

In the authors' workflow: Cell counts per sample came from amplifying reference gene primers. Generated by immunoSEQ multiplex PCR, the TCRdb table keeps only in-frame clones and is missing some. V, J and clone size derive from that table, while D and trimming were established from the DNA sequence. The sample records roughly 130,000 clones, 80% being singletons. Only one count was recorded for this clone. V dropped 1 base and J dropped 4 bases, with 14 bases sitting between them. This CDR3 comprises 15 residues. The germline CDR1 and CDR2 sequences are SGHNT and YYREEE (reference sequence). Sequenced material: peripheral blood. The sequence derives from a man aged 60-69 years with active or convalescent COVID-19. The V and J genes are TRBV5-4 and TRBJ1-2, with D possibly being TRBD1 (5 bases). In nucleotides, the CDR3 is TGTGCCAGCAGCTTGAGGGGCAGTGCAGGCTATGGCTACACCTTC. Residues: CASSLRGSAGYGYTF.